This T cell receptor beta chain was identified in a study of blood T cell repertoires in COVID-19. Study information: Some COVID-19 samples were acute and others convalescent; all came from the United States, Italy and Spain. Sources were T cells, B-cell-depleted T cells, or PBMCs; the material itself was cDNA or gDNA.

As handled by the study authors: Amplifying reference gene primers gave estimates of nucleated cell counts. Method: immunoSEQ multiplex PCR; TCRdb's copy keeps in-frame clones and lacks some. That table is the source of V, J and clone size, and D and trimming were worked out from the DNA. The table lists around 74,000 clones, 70% to 90% of them singletons. In germline, CDR1 is SQVTM, CDR2 ANQGSEA. Trimming removed 5 bases from V and 0 bases from J; junction bases left unmatched: 6. This CDR3 comprises 16 residues. The chain has TRBV29-1 and TRBJ2-6; TRBD1 agrees at 8 bases. Sequenced input: peripheral blood. This TCR derives from a man aged 50-59 years with active COVID-19. CDR3 nucleotide sequence: TGCAGCGTTCCAGACAGGGGATACTCTGGGGCCAACGTCCTGACTTTC. Protein product: CSVPDRGYSGANVLTF.